This TCR beta chain was sequenced in a study of Graves' ophthalmopathy and Graves' hyperthyroidism. Findings of the study overall: Ophthalmopathy progression cases were predicted by the model with about 70% sensitivity and around 72% specificity. The blood repertoire also included most expanded thyroid clonotypes above 0.001 frequency.

As to this clonotype: Its matching antigen is unknown.

CAS ≥3, NOSPECS ≥4, moderate-to-severe activity and duration under 3 months marked donors with ophthalmopathy. The germline gives CDR1 MNHEY, CDR2 SMNVEV (reference sequence). V lost 4 bases to trimming and J lost 2 bases; unmatched junction nucleotides: 5. CDR3 size: 16 residues. For repertoire sequencing, the TCR beta CDR3 regions were amplified from RNA transcripts. HTBI primers primed a first-round RT-PCR, and a second-round multiplex PCR followed. MiXCR was run by TCRdb on the multiplex PCR reads, yielding one entry per CDR3 protein. The sample shows around 470,000 distinct CDR3 sequences, roughly an eighth of them seen only once.

Sample: blood. This receptor was obtained from a woman in her 30s with Graves' ophthalmopathy. The chain links TRBV27 to TRBJ1-5; 10 nucleotides line up with TRBD1. The CDR3 spells CASSSGQGGGNQPQHF. CDR3 DNA: TGTGCCAGCAGTTCAGGACAGGGGGGCGGCAATCAGCCCCAGCATTTT.